A selection of T cell receptor beta chains follows, all from one sample in a study of neurological immune-mediated disorders. A single record per CDR3 protein comes from TCRdb applying MiXCR to the 5' RACE reads. Among 50,000 to 60,000 distinct CDR3 sequences, roughly 15% were seen once, and the ten largest hold about 4.7%. The sequenced sample consisted of PBMCs. The receptors derive from a man aged 60 to 75 in good health. Both conserved end residues are part of each CDR3. A D gene is named only where the DNA matches it firmly. Some rows have no size entry. The others give once, few or many, or a class for an expanded clone.

clone size: many
CDR3 length: 12
V gene: TRBV12-3/TRBV12-4
J gene: TRBJ2-3
D gene: TRBD2
CDR3 DNA: TGTGCCAGCAGTCTGGGACTAGCGGGAGGGTATTTT
CDR3 protein: CASSLGLAGGYF

clone size: many
CDR3 length: 11
V gene: TRBV5-1
J gene: TRBJ2-1
D gene: NA
CDR3 DNA: TGCGCCAGCAGCTACGGGACTCAGCAGTTCTTC
CDR3 protein: CASSYGTQQFF

clone size: many
CDR3 length: 18
V gene: TRBV24-1
J gene: TRBJ2-1
D gene: TRBD2
CDR3 DNA: TGTGCCACCAGTGACCCTGGGACTAGCGGGGGATCCTACAATGAGCAGTTCTTC
CDR3 protein: CATSDPGTSGGSYNEQFF

clone size: many
CDR3 length: 19
V gene: TRBV4-3
J gene: TRBJ2-4
D gene: TRBD2
CDR3 DNA: TGCGCCAGCAGCCAAGAAAGCGGACTAGCGCAGAGAGCCAAAAACATTCAGTACTTC
CDR3 protein: CASSQESGLAQRAKNIQYF

clone size: NA
CDR3 length: 12
V gene: TRBV20-1
J gene: TRBJ2-7
D gene: TRBD1
CDR3 DNA: TGCAGTGCAAACAGGGGCACCTACGAGCAGTACTTC
CDR3 protein: CSANRGTYEQYF

clone size: NA
CDR3 length: 13
V gene: TRBV9
J gene: TRBJ2-2
D gene: NA
CDR3 DNA: TGTGCCAGCAGCTCCGGGGGTACCGGGGAGCTGTTTTTT
CDR3 protein: CASSSGGTGELFF

clone size: many
CDR3 length: 15
V gene: TRBV5-1
J gene: TRBJ2-3
D gene: NA
CDR3 DNA: TGCGCCAGCAGCATCCAGACAGGAATCACAGATACGCAGTATTTT
CDR3 protein: CASSIQTGITDTQYF

clone size: NA
CDR3 length: 19
V gene: TRBV7-3
J gene: TRBJ2-3
D gene: TRBD2
CDR3 DNA: TGTGCCAGCAGCCCCCGGGGGCCGGGACTAGCGGGACAGACAGATACGCAGTATTTT
CDR3 protein: CASSPRGPGLAGQTDTQYF

clone size: many
CDR3 length: 17
V gene: TRBV6-2/TRBV6-3
J gene: TRBJ2-2
D gene: TRBD2
CDR3 DNA: TGTGCCAGCAGTTATACCCCGGGACTAGCGGACACCGGGGAGCTGTTTTTT
CDR3 protein: CASSYTPGLADTGELFF

clone size: many
CDR3 length: 15
V gene: TRBV7-9
J gene: TRBJ2-7
D gene: TRBD2
CDR3 DNA: TGTGCCAGCAACCCCACTAGCGGGAGGATCTACGAGCAGTACTTC
CDR3 protein: CASNPTSGRIYEQYF

clone size: many
CDR3 length: 15
V gene: TRBV28
J gene: TRBJ2-7
D gene: TRBD2
CDR3 DNA: TGTGCCAGCAGTTTAGTAGCGGGAGGGCCCCACGAGCAGTACTTC
CDR3 protein: CASSLVAGGPHEQYF

clone size: NA
CDR3 length: 13
V gene: TRBV28
J gene: TRBJ1-1
D gene: NA
CDR3 DNA: TGTGCCAGCAGTTTATTAGTGTTGGGCGGGGCTTTCTTT
CDR3 protein: CASSLLVLGGAFF

clone size: many
CDR3 length: 15
V gene: TRBV3-1
J gene: TRBJ1-5
D gene: TRBD1
CDR3 DNA: TGTGCCAGCAGCCAAGATCAGACAGGGGCTCAGCCCCAGCATTTT
CDR3 protein: CASSQDQTGAQPQHF

clone size: many
CDR3 length: 13
V gene: TRBV7-3
J gene: TRBJ1-5
D gene: NA
CDR3 DNA: TGTGCCAGCAGCTTGGGTAGTGGTCAGCCCCAGCATTTT
CDR3 protein: CASSLGSGQPQHF

clone size: few
CDR3 length: 14
V gene: TRBV11-2
J gene: TRBJ2-7
D gene: TRBD2
CDR3 DNA: TGTGCCAGCAGCTTCGCTAGCGGGAGACACGAGCAGTACTTC
CDR3 protein: CASSFASGRHEQYF